A selection of T cell receptor beta chains follows, all from one sample in a study of blood T cell repertoires in COVID-19. Assay: immunoSEQ multiplex PCR; the TCRdb copy retains only in-frame clones and omits some. Of around 260,000 clones listed, around 90% are singletons. Sequencing used peripheral blood. These receptors all come from a man between 60 and 70 years old who had recovered from COVID-19. Each CDR3 is given with its conserved first and last residue. D genes are given only for firm matches. Clone size is given for some rows only: seen once, a few or many times, or a class if the clone is expanded.

D,size,V,J,DNA,CDR3
NA,NA,TRBV6-4,TRBJ2-5,TGTGCCAGCAGTGACCCCAGGGCTTTTGGGGAGACCCAGTACTTC,CASSDPRAFGETQYF
NA,NA,TRBV5-6,TRBJ2-1,TGTGCCAGCAGCTTGGGGGGCGTCGTCTATGAGCAGTTCTTC,CASSLGGVVYEQFF
NA,NA,TRBV27,TRBJ1-1,TGTGCCAGCAGTTTATCGGGAGGGGAGGCTTTCTTT,CASSLSGGEAFF
TRBD2,NA,TRBV10-3,TRBJ2-3,TGTGCCATCAACGGACAAATTGGCGGGGGGACCGTTAGCACAGATACGCAGTATTTT,CAINGQIGGGTVSTDTQYF
TRBD1,NA,TRBV27,TRBJ1-5,TGTGCCAGCAGTATGACAGGGCATAGCAATCAGCCCCAGCATTTT,CASSMTGHSNQPQHF
TRBD1,NA,TRBV14,TRBJ1-1,TGTGCCAGCAGCCAAGATTTTGGGACAGTATTTGAAGCTTTCTTT,CASSQDFGTVFEAFF
TRBD1,NA,TRBV5-1,TRBJ1-1,TGCGCCAGCAGCTCGGGACAGGTGAACACTGAAGCTTTCTTT,CASSSGQVNTEAFF
NA,NA,TRBV12-5,TRBJ2-5,TGTGCTAGTGGCACGGGGACTTCTCAAGAGACCCAGTACTTC,CASGTGTSQETQYF
NA,NA,TRBV7-8,TRBJ2-5,TGTGCCAGCAGCTTAGGCCCCCGCTTTGGGGGTAAGGCGGGACTCAGGACGGAGACCCAGTACTTC,CASSLGPRFGGKAGLRTETQYF
NA,NA,TRBV6-5,TRBJ1-5,TGTGCCAGCAGTACCGACGAGGGCAATCAGCCCCAGCATTTT,CASSTDEGNQPQHF
NA,NA,TRBV11-2,TRBJ1-3,TGTGCCAGCAGCTTAGTCAAGGGGAACACCATATATTTT,CASSLVKGNTIYF
NA,NA,TRBV7-9,TRBJ2-2,TGTGCCAGCAGCACCCCTGGGGGGAAAGGAACCGGGGAGCTGTTTTTT,CASSTPGGKGTGELFF
NA,once,TRBV5-1,TRBJ1-2,TGCGCCAGCAGCTCGCAGGTGGACTATGGCTACACCTTC,CASSSQVDYGYTF
NA,NA,TRBV6-6,TRBJ1-5,TGTGCCAGCAGTTACTCGGCATATAGCAATCAGCCCCAGCATTTT,CASSYSAYSNQPQHF
NA,NA,TRBV24-1,TRBJ2-2,TGTGCCACCAGTGATTCGAGGACATCTACCGGGGAGCTGTTTTTT,CATSDSRTSTGELFF
NA,NA,TRBV5-4,TRBJ1-3,TGTGCCAGCAGCGTAGACGGGAGAAACACCATATATTTT,CASSVDGRNTIYF
TRBD1,NA,TRBV2,TRBJ1-6,TGTGCCAGCAGTGCTCTGGACAGGGGTTATTCACCCCTCCACTTT,CASSALDRGYSPLHF
NA,NA,TRBV19,TRBJ1-5,TGTGCCAGTACCATGGGGCAGCATAGCAATCAGCCCCAGCATTTT,CASTMGQHSNQPQHF
TRBD1,NA,TRBV19,TRBJ1-5,TGTGCCAGTACTCTACAGGGGGCAAATCAGCCCCAGCATTTT,CASTLQGANQPQHF
TRBD2,NA,TRBV19,TRBJ2-7,TGTGCCAGTAGTATAGGGGAGGGCTACGAGCAGTACTTC,CASSIGEGYEQYF
NA,NA,TRBV3-1/TRBV3-2,TRBJ2-7,TGTGCCAGCAGCCAAGTAGAGAAGGAGCAGTACTTC,CASSQVEKEQYF
TRBD1,NA,TRBV5-5,TRBJ1-4,TGTGCCAGCAGCTTGGGGACAGGGGTTGAAAAACTGTTTTTT,CASSLGTGVEKLFF
TRBD1,NA,TRBV30,TRBJ1-3,TGTGCCTGGAGTTTGACAGGGAGTATCAACACCATATATTTT,CAWSLTGSINTIYF
NA,NA,TRBV7-7,TRBJ2-1,TGTGCCAGCAGCTTGTATGGGGGGGCGAGGAACAATGAGCAGTTCTTC,CASSLYGGARNNEQFF
TRBD2,NA,TRBV9,TRBJ2-1,TGTGCCAGCAGCGTTTTAGCGGGGGGGCACAATGAGCAGTTCTTC,CASSVLAGGHNEQFF
NA,NA,TRBV11-2,TRBJ2-5,TGTGCCAGCAGCTTATACAGGGGAGGACTACAAGAGACCCAGTACTTC,CASSLYRGGLQETQYF
TRBD2,NA,TRBV18,TRBJ2-1,TGTGCCAGCTCTCGCCGACTAGCGGGGGGCCCCACCTCCTACAATGAGCAGTTCTTC,CASSRRLAGGPTSYNEQFF
TRBD1,NA,TRBV7-2,TRBJ2-7,TGTGCCAGCAGCTCCAGACCGACAGGGGGCATTGGGTCCTACGAGCAGTACTTC,CASSSRPTGGIGSYEQYF
TRBD1,NA,TRBV2,TRBJ1-5,TGTGCCAGCACCCGCCGGGACAGGGAAGGTCAGCCCCAGCATTTT,CASTRRDREGQPQHF